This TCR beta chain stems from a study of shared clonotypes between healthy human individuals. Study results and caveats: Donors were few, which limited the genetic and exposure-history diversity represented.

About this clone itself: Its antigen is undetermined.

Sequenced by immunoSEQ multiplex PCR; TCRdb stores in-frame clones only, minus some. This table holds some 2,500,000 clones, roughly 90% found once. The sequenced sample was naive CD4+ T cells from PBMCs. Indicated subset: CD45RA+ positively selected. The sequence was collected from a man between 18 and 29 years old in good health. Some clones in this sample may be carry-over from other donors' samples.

CDR3 in amino acids: CASMPPGREKLFF. The CDR3 DNA sequence: TGTGCCAGCATGCCCCCGGGCCGGGAAAAACTGTTTTTT. V and J are TRBV4-2 and TRBJ1-4; D unresolved. The CDR3 is 13 residues long. Deletions cut 7 bases from V and 8 bases from J, with 14 bases between. The V gene's germline CDR1 is LGHNA and CDR2 YNFKEQ.